This TCR beta chain was captured in a study of human T cells and chemical hapten exposure. There are many counts of this clonotype. Germline V gives CDR1 SGDLS, CDR2 YYNGEE. The CDR3 contains 15 residues. J was trimmed by 1 base and V by 0 bases; bases with no gene match: 0. TCRdb processed the RACE reads anew with MiXCR; each CDR3 protein has one entry. This sample has about 360,000 distinct CDR3 sequences; approximately 6.3% occur once, and the top ten carry 7.5% to 9%. The time point here: patch test 1, 2 weeks after DPC sensitization. The treatment was: therapeutic diphenylcyclopropenone sensitization with weekly scalp DPC. Every donor had alopecia and was 18 to 70 years old; all were suitable for DPC.

Material: whole blood, obtained in connection with sensitization to the hapten diphenylcyclopropenone (DPC). The rearrangement joins TRBV9 to TRBJ1-4; 7 bases align to TRBD1. The clonotype originates from a woman aged 18-29 years with alopecia areata. Some clones in this sample may be carry-over from other donors' samples. CDR3 nucleotide sequence: TGTGCCAGCAGCGTAGGGACAGGAACTAATGAAAAACTGTTTTTT. This translates into CASSVGTGTNEKLFF.